Listed here are 16 T cell receptor beta chains from one sample, sequenced in a study of blood T cell repertoires in COVID-19. The table came from immunoSEQ multiplex PCR; TCRdb's copy has only in-frame clones and leaves some out. Here the sample spans under 350,000 clones, roughly 90% being singletons. Material: peripheral blood. All receptors come from a woman in her twenties or thirties with COVID-19, enrolled during active disease.

V gene TRBV19 combines with J gene TRBJ2-3, with a tentative D call TRBD2 (5 bases). With 4 bases removed from V and 3 bases from J, the gap between germline ends came to 11 bases. This CDR3 has 14 amino acids. Germline assignment: CDR1 LNHDA and CDR2 SQIVND (reference sequence). The chain's CDR3 is CASSTGSGTDTQYF. In DNA form, the CDR3 reads TGTGCCAGTAGTACGGGGTCCGGTACAGATACGCAGTATTTT.

The chain links TRBV30 to TRBJ1-5; 7 bases are shared with TRBD1. J was trimmed by 13 bases and V by 3 bases; bases with no gene match: 12. There are 13 residues in the CDR3. The germline gives CDR1 GTSNPN, CDR2 SVGIG (reference sequence). CDR3 in DNA: TGTGCCTGGAGCCCCTACAGACAGGGACAACAGCATTTT. Translation: CAWSPYRQGQQHF.

The chain links TRBV24-1 to TRBJ2-2; D is unresolved. This CDR3 region has 15 residues. Germline V lookup: CDR1 KGHDR, CDR2 SFDVKD. Trimming removed 4 bases from V and 4 bases from J, with 12 bases in between. DNA of the CDR3: TGTGCCACCAGTGACTCACAGACACCCACCGGGGAGCTGTTTTTT. Its protein is CATSDSQTPTGELFF.

The CDR3 spells CAWSVRQGDSPLHF. The CDR3 bases are TGTGCCTGGAGTGTACGTCAGGGCGATTCACCCCTCCACTTT. The gene calls are TRBV30 and TRBJ1-6, with D perhaps TRBD1 (5 bases). The ends were cut back, 0 bases at V and 8 bases at J, with 11 bases in the middle. CDR1 is GTSNPN, CDR2 SVGIG, per germline (reference sequence). This CDR3 comprises 14 residues.

The rearrangement joins TRBV9 to TRBJ2-3, with 14 nucleotides matching TRBD2. With V trimmed by 4 bases and J by 1 base, 2 bases remained unmatched. CDR3 length equals 16 residues. Germline lookup yields CDR1 SGDLS and CDR2 YYNGEE. CDR3 in DNA: TGTGCCAGCAGCTTGGGACTAGCGGGAGGCACAGATACGCAGTATTTT. Its translation: CASSLGLAGGTDTQYF.

The V gene is TRBV3-1 (or the pseudogene TRBV3-2), the J gene TRBJ2-3, with 7 bases that match TRBD1. The CDR3 extends over 13 amino acids. V lost 5 bases to trimming and J lost 6 bases; unmatched junction nucleotides: 5. Germline CDR1 reads LGHDT; CDR2 reads YNNKEL (reference sequence). CDR3 residues: CASSIGTADTQYF. CDR3 DNA: TGTGCCAGCAGCATAGGGACAGCGGATACGCAGTATTTT.

This chain links TRBV27 with TRBJ2-6, with D possibly being TRBD1 (6 bases). The V gene's germline CDR1 is MNHEY and CDR2 SMNVEV (reference sequence). V lost 1 base, J lost 0 bases, and 7 bases lay in between. CDR3 length: 16 amino acids. This CDR3 reads CASSLWTASGANVLTF. CDR3 in DNA: TGTGCCAGCAGTTTATGGACAGCCTCTGGGGCCAACGTCCTGACTTTC.

This chain connects TRBV10-2 to TRBJ2-7; 10 positions match TRBD1. The CDR3 is made up of 14 amino acids. Per germline, CDR1 WSHSY and CDR2 SAAADI. V dropped 3 bases and J dropped 5; count of bases not matched to a gene: 4. CDR3 protein: CASSDGTGAHEQYF. CDR3 sequence (DNA): TGCGCCAGCAGTGATGGGACAGGGGCCCACGAGCAGTACTTC.

The chain is built from TRBV19 and TRBJ2-7, with D possibly being TRBD2 (6 bases). The CDR3 consists of 14 residues. The V and J ends lost 6 bases and 5 bases respectively, with 17 bases between them. The germline V gene encodes CDR1 LNHDA and CDR2 SQIVND (reference sequence). This CDR3 reads CASRDIAAWHEQYF. The CDR3 DNA reads TGTGCCAGTAGGGATATAGCGGCCTGGCACGAGCAGTACTTC.

The V call is TRBV28, the J call TRBJ2-2; 10 bases agree with TRBD2. The CDR3 is 16 residues long. V shed 8 bases, J shed 4 bases, and the junction held 10 bases outside the gene matches. Looked up from germline, CDR1 is MDHEN and CDR2 is SYDVKM. CDR3 protein: CASRTGGLARTGELFF. The CDR3, as DNA: TGTGCCAGCCGAACAGGGGGACTAGCGCGCACCGGGGAGCTGTTTTTT.

The chain links TRBV11-2 to TRBJ2-5; maybe TRBD2 (6 bases). The CDR3 sequence is 17 residues long. Trimming cost V 5 bases and J 5 bases, with 24 bases left between them. Germline V gene sequence: CDR1 SGHAT, CDR2 FQNNGV. The CDR3: CASSPLNGADYVETQYF. CDR3 nucleotide sequence: TGTGCCAGCAGCCCCCTAAACGGGGCGGACTATGTGGAGACCCAGTACTTC.

CDR3 sequence (DNA): TGTGCCAGCAGTTACGTGGGGGGGCGGACTGAAGCTTTCTTT. The encoded protein is CASSYVGGRTEAFF. The J gene is TRBJ1-1, the V gene TRBV6-5; maybe TRBD1 (6 bases). The CDR3 length is 14 residues. Between the trimmed V and J ends, which lost 2 bases and 5 bases, there was a span of 12 bases. Germline V gene lookup returns CDR1 MNHEY and CDR2 SVGAGI.

In DNA form, the CDR3 reads TGTGCCAGCAGTTTGACCTTAAGGGGCGAGCAGTACTTC. It codes for CASSLTLRGEQYF. J is TRBJ2-7 and V is TRBV27, with a tentative D call TRBD1 (5 bases). This CDR3 comprises 13 residues. The ends were cut back, 3 bases at V and 6 bases at J, with 12 bases in the middle. Germline CDR1 MNHEY, CDR2 SMNVEV (reference sequence).

The rearrangement joins TRBV5-1 to TRBJ1-2; 8 nucleotides match TRBD1. Losses at the gene ends were 0 bases for V and 8 bases for J; bases not matched to a gene: 12. Germline CDR1 is SGHRS and CDR2 is YFSETQ. The CDR3 consists of 16 residues. The CDR3 protein is CASSLATRDRGRGYTF. The DNA of the CDR3 is TGCGCCAGCAGCTTGGCCACTCGAGACAGGGGAAGAGGCTACACCTTC.

The V call is TRBV14, the J call TRBJ2-2; D remains ambiguous. With 6 bases removed from V and 3 bases from J, the gap between germline ends came to 11 bases. Per germline, CDR1 SGHDN and CDR2 FVKESK. This CDR3 has 14 residues. The CDR3 DNA reads as TGTGCCAGCAGGCCACGGTTGGACACCGGGGAGCTGTTTTTT. It codes for CASRPRLDTGELFF.

V gene TRBV6-4 combines with J gene TRBJ2-3, with D possibly TRBD2 on 6 matching bases. Trimming cost V 6 bases and J 2 bases, with 12 bases left between them. Germline CDR1 is MRHNA and CDR2 is SNTAGT. The length of the CDR3 is 14 residues. CDR3 in amino acids: CASRRAGITDTQYF. DNA for the CDR3: TGTGCCAGCAGGAGGGCGGGGATCACAGATACGCAGTATTTT.